The clone carrying this T cell receptor (beta chain) was seen more than once but under ten times. Its antigen is unidentified. The data are from a study of T cell clonotyping in hematopoietic cell transplantation. The table came from immunoSEQ multiplex PCR; TCRdb's copy has only in-frame clones and leaves some out. Found here are several thousand clones, about 30% of them singletons; the top ten hold roughly 17%. The germline V gene has CDR1 SGHAT and CDR2 FQNNGV. This CDR3 has 13 amino acids. Trimming took 8 bases from V and 4 from J; bases not matched to a gene: 5. Study-level results: Without cell sorting, CD4 versus CD8 contributions remain unresolved. Few recipient clonotypes overlapped donors; over 95% were de novo at given depth. Pathologically expanded recipient clonotypes increased progressively from day 30 to day 180 as diversity fell.

The clonotype comes from a female patient between 50 and 59 years old who had an allogeneic stem cell transplant from an unrelated donor, so the T cells may come from the graft donor. Some clones in this sample may be carry-over from other donors' samples. Sequenced here: peripheral blood mononuclear cells, sampled 30 days after allogeneic stem cell transplant. This chain connects TRBV11-2 to TRBJ2-7, with 10 bases matching TRBD1. This chain's CDR3 is CASSRTGGYEQYF. CDR3 nucleotides: TGTGCCAGCTCTAGGACAGGGGGTTACGAGCAGTACTTC.